The clone carrying this T cell receptor (beta chain) was observed many times. The antigen remains undetermined. The time point was: newly diagnosed GD, antithyroid drugs for less than 3 months. PBMCs were the source of the RNA used for TCR sequencing. These data originate in a study of regulatory T cells in long-lasting Graves disease. Study-level information: For a period under 3 months, newly diagnosed Graves' patients had taken antithyroid drugs. Regarding the study as a whole: Lower TCR diversity was seen in persistent Graves' patients than in newly diagnosed ones.

The TCR beta library used iRepertoire HTBI primers with Arm-PCR amplification of CDR3. Per the original methods: Identification yielded approximately 66 TRBV and 14 TRBJ segments across samples. TCRdb called the multiplex PCR reads again in MiXCR, with one record for every CDR3 protein. The V and J calls were determined by TCRdb, not by the authors. The sample has 350,000 to 500,000 distinct CDR3 sequences; roughly 15% are singletons. The CDR3 covers 13 residues. The V gene lost 1 base and the J gene lost 0 bases, with 3 bases spanning the gap. CDR1 MNHEY and CDR2 SVGAGI come from the germline V gene. Another study also made use of these data, one on T cells in Graves' hyperthyroidism and ophthalmopathy.

V is TRBV6-5 and J is TRBJ2-5; D is undetermined. Sequencing used peripheral blood mononuclear cells (PBMCs), obtained at new diagnosis, from a patient treated with antithyroid drugs. This sequence was found in a woman aged 45-60 years with Graves disease. The CDR3: CASSYLYQETQYF. As DNA, the CDR3 is TGTGCCAGCAGTTACTTGTACCAAGAGACCCAGTACTTC.